This TCR beta chain was identified during a study of type 1 regulatory T cells. Looking at the study overall: This in vitro CD4 product, T-allo10, is enriched for Tr1 cells and alloantigen-specific.

Germline CDR1 and CDR2: SGHTA and FQGNSA. Trimming shortened V by 3 bases and J by 4 bases, and 13 bases separated the two germline ends. The CDR3 covers 14 residues. In TCRdb, the reads were re-called with MiXCR into one record per CDR3 protein. Among 88,000 or so distinct CDR3 sequences listed, roughly 31% were seen once. This sequence originates from a human donor in good health. Specimen: CD4+ T cells, either the whole sample or a sorted fraction (not recorded which). This chain joins TRBV7-2 and TRBJ2-7, with D perhaps TRBD1 or TRBD2 (5 bases each). In nucleotides, the CDR3 is TGTGCCAGCAGCTTGAACGGGGCCGAATACGAGCAGTACTTC. This translates into CASSLNGAEYEQYF. The full variable domain, with the rest looked up from reference TRBV7-2 and TRBJ2-7, is GAGVSQSPSNKVTEKGKDVELRCDPISGHTALYWYRQSLGQGLEFLIYFQGNSAPDKSGLPSDRFSAERTGGSVSTLTIQRTQQEDSAVYLCASSLNGAEYEQYFGPGTRLTVT.